The rows below give T cell receptor beta chains drawn from one sample of a study of blood T cell repertoires in COVID-19. TCRdb's table, derived via immunoSEQ multiplex PCR, lists solely in-frame clones and lacks some. The sample lists more than 200,000 clones; about nine tenths were seen once. Sequencing was carried out using PBMCs or T cells enriched from blood (not recorded which). Receptors were obtained from a young man in a cohort exposed to, infected with or recovered from COVID-19 (not recorded which). Each CDR3 is given without its conserved first and last residue. Some rows mark clone size as missing; the rest say once, few, many or name a class of expanded clone.

>once|TRBV4-1|TRBJ2-7
ASSQGPSVYEQY
>NA|TRBV19|TRBJ2-3
ASRIRASGSTDTQY
>NA|TRBV5-4|TRBJ2-5
ASSLADQVKETQY
>NA|TRBV28|TRBJ2-1
ASSALLAGGIMDEQF
>NA|TRBV12-5|TRBJ1-1
ASGRTTNTEAF
>NA|TRBV11-3|TRBJ2-1
ASSFGDSEQF
>NA|TRBV5-6|TRBJ2-7
ASSSGGGWEQY
>NA|TRBV28|TRBJ1-1
ASSLADRGTTEAF
>NA|TRBV6-2/TRBV6-3|TRBJ1-2
ASSYSGASYGYT
>NA|TRBV29-1|TRBJ2-3
SVARDTQY
>NA|TRBV6-2/TRBV6-3|TRBJ2-2
ASSSGEGGTNTGELF
>NA|TRBV6-5|TRBJ1-2
ASSSPKGLDYGYT
>NA|TRBV27|TRBJ2-7
ASSPNRDRGYEQY
>NA|TRBV6-5|TRBJ1-2
ASGDRENYGYT
>NA|TRBV18|TRBJ2-7
ASSPGTSYEQY
>NA|TRBV5-1|TRBJ2-7
ASSPGAGFYEQY
>NA|TRBV11-2|TRBJ1-3
ASSLNRGNTIY
>NA|TRBV27|TRBJ2-3
ASSFGGTTDTQY
>NA|TRBV29-1|TRBJ1-2
SVEFPRTAYT
>NA|TRBV14|TRBJ2-7
ASSQVSGVDDEQY
>once|TRBV9|TRBJ1-1
ASSIGRGTEAF
>NA|TRBV18|TRBJ1-1
ASSRDRLNTEAF
>once|TRBV7-2|TRBJ2-3
ASSLVTRRGDTQY
>NA|TRBV9|TRBJ2-7
ASSAPDRGSYEQY
>NA|TRBV18|TRBJ2-7
ASSSGQLDEQY
>NA|TRBV7-8|TRBJ2-7
ASSLDAGNYEQY
>NA|TRBV28|TRBJ1-5
ASSSGTASYSNQPQH
>NA|TRBV28|TRBJ1-6
ASSFPTKTGSSYNSPLH
>once|TRBV5-1|TRBJ2-1
ASSSSGTSYNEQF
>NA|TRBV2|TRBJ1-3
ASSKRGSGNTIY
>NA|TRBV6-5|TRBJ1-5
ASSPRDSGTSAH
>NA|TRBV9|TRBJ1-6
ASSPHTELASPLH
>NA|TRBV28|TRBJ2-1
ATAGGARVNEQF
>many|TRBV28|TRBJ1-6
ASSGRSSYNSPLH
>NA|TRBV19|TRBJ1-5
ASSIDDREAQH
>NA|TRBV4-1|TRBJ1-2
ASSQLGQGVGYT
>once|TRBV29-1|TRBJ1-2
SADINYGYT
>NA|TRBV6-2/TRBV6-3|TRBJ1-5
ASSFSGTEDSNQPQH
>NA|TRBV5-4|TRBJ1-2
ASSLVTGGDGYT
>NA|TRBV28|TRBJ2-3
ASSSTGWADTQY
>NA|TRBV7-7|TRBJ2-2
ASSMRTGQAGGHTGELF
>NA|TRBV6-1|TRBJ2-7
VSSEEGQPLAYEQY
>NA|TRBV5-1|TRBJ2-2
ASSLRQGMAGELF
>once|TRBV5-1|TRBJ2-5
ASNPDRETQY
>NA|TRBV2|TRBJ2-1
ASVGLGSYNEQF
>NA|TRBV7-2|TRBJ2-3
ASSPTSATDTQY
>NA|TRBV7-3|TRBJ1-6
ASSLSGLNSPLH